What follows are 7 T cell receptor beta chains derived from one specimen sequenced in a study of cytomegalovirus exposure and HLA in healthy donors. Both 60 Vbeta primers and 13 Jbeta primers went into the PCR. The repertoire was sequenced with immunoSEQ multiplex PCR; TCRdb's copy has only in-frame clones and lacks some. The sample gives some 200,000 clones, roughly a tenth of which show up once; approximately 1.3% is in the top ten. The sample taken for sequencing was PBMCs. These receptor sequences come from a young woman in good health and CMV-seropositive.

The chain joins TRBV5-1 to TRBJ1-1, with 7 bases matching TRBD1. This CDR3 contains 15 residues. From germline, CDR1 is SGHRS and CDR2 YFSETQ. With V trimmed by 4 bases and J by 1 base, 7 bases remained unmatched. In nucleotides, the CDR3 is TGCGCCAGCAGCCCTCGACAGGGTAGGAACACTGAAGCTTTCTTT. Amino acids: CASSPRQGRNTEAFF.

V is TRBV11-3 and J is TRBJ2-1; TRBD1 matches 8 bases. The V gene end was trimmed by 5 bases and the J gene end by 5 bases; junction bases not matched to a gene: 5. Germline loops: CDR1 SGHNT, CDR2 YENEEA. CDR3 length equals 14 residues. The CDR3 is CASSKTGDHNEQFF. The CDR3 nucleotides read TGTGCCAGCAGCAAGACAGGGGACCACAATGAGCAGTTCTTC.

This clone was observed a handful of times. The gene calls are TRBV6-1 and TRBJ1-5, with 7 bases aligning to TRBD1. The CDR3 totals 16 residues. V shed 4 bases and J 2 bases; nucleotides not matched to a gene: 8. Germline values: CDR1 MNHNS, CDR2 SASEGT. The CDR3 protein is CASSVGTATGNQPQHF. CDR3 bases: TGTGCCAGCAGTGTCGGGACAGCGACCGGCAATCAGCCCCAGCATTTT.

This clone has just a few counts. The chain is built from TRBV6-5 and TRBJ1-2, with 8 nucleotides matching TRBD1. The CDR3 contains 13 residues. CDR1 and CDR2 (germline): MNHEY, SVGAGI. The junction had 2 bases not matched to a gene; V was cut back by 6 bases and J by 2 bases. DNA for the CDR3: TGTGCCAGCAGGGACAGGGTCAACTATGGCTACACCTTC. Its translation is CASRDRVNYGYTF.

In DNA form, the CDR3 reads TGCAGCGTTGGGGCAGGTGCCTACGAGCAGTACTTC. Translation: CSVGAGAYEQYF. The chain carries TRBV29-1 and TRBJ2-7, with no clear D. The CDR3 is made up of 12 amino acids. V was pared by 4 bases and J by 2 bases, with 9 bases between. Per germline, CDR1 SQVTM and CDR2 ANQGSEA.

The V call is TRBV9, the J call TRBJ1-2, with unresolved D. Germline lookup yields CDR1 SGDLS and CDR2 YYNGEE. The CDR3 has 13 amino acids. Trimming removed 2 bases at V and 8 bases at J, with 13 bases between. In nucleotides, the CDR3 is TGTGCCAGCAGCGTCGGCTGGTCGGGGGGCTACACCTTC. Encoded protein: CASSVGWSGGYTF.

The chain combines TRBV19 with TRBJ1-5, with 7 bases identical to TRBD1. The CDR3 totals 15 residues. Germline V lookup: CDR1 LNHDA, CDR2 SQIVND (reference sequence). The V segment lost 3 bases and the J segment 4 bases; nucleotides outside the gene matches: 6. This CDR3 reads CASSIRQGENQPQHF. Written as DNA, the CDR3 is TGTGCCAGTAGTATCAGACAGGGAGAGAATCAGCCCCAGCATTTT.